A single sample gave rise to the 26 T cell receptor beta chains below, sequenced in a study of T cell therapy product for transplant patients. This table comes from immunoSEQ multiplex PCR, and its TCRdb copy is limited to in-frame clones, with some not included. The table has roughly 980 clones, around 50% seen once; the top ten hold nearly 35%. Antigens of these TCRs are unknown. The sample's label refers to: around 20 nM rapamycin added during CMV-specific T-cell product expansion (Rapa-TCP). The sample label spelled out: CMVpp65/IE-1-reactive T cells enriched by IFNgamma capture and expanded in vitro. PBMCs were stimulated for less than 7 hours with overlapping CMV pp65 and IE-1 peptide pools at approximately 0.5 ug/ml each. Positive selection by IFNgamma secretion assay kept the CMV-stimulated cells that produced IFNgamma. For 20 to 25 days, enriched IFNgamma+ cells were expanded with irradiated autologous feeders and either IL-7/IL-15 or IL-2.

Sequencing used a sorted cell population cultured from PBMCs. The receptor set was obtained from an adult in good health.

This chain connects TRBV9 to TRBJ2-5; D is ambiguous. V dropped 4 bases and J dropped 2 bases, with 15 bases sitting between them. Germline CDR1 is SGDLS and CDR2 is YYNGEE. CDR3 length: 15 amino acids. Written as DNA, the CDR3 is TGTGCCAGCAGCCTTTGGACCGCTCCACAAGAGACCCAGTACTTC. This sequence encodes CASSLWTAPQETQYF.

The rearrangement joins TRBV10-3 to TRBJ2-1; D remains ambiguous. V was clipped by 3 bases and J by 5 bases, with 17 bases between them. The CDR3 runs to 16 residues. Germline V gene data show CDR1 as ENHRY and CDR2 as SYGVKD. CDR3 in amino acids: CAISEPLFGVDNEQFF. In DNA form, the CDR3 reads TGTGCCATCAGTGAACCCCTTTTTGGCGTCGACAATGAGCAGTTCTTC.

This clone is termed medium-sized (0.01 to 0.1%). V gene TRBV30 combines with J gene TRBJ1-1; no clear D gene. The germline V gene encodes CDR1 GTSNPN and CDR2 SVGIG (reference sequence). This CDR3 comprises 13 residues. Deletions cut 0 bases from V and 0 bases from J, with 5 bases between. The chain's CDR3 is CAWSVALNTEAFF. CDR3 bases: TGTGCCTGGAGTGTAGCATTGAACACTGAAGCTTTCTTT.

The genes are TRBV15 and TRBJ2-7; 7 bases map to TRBD2. The V gene's germline CDR1 is LNHNV and CDR2 YYDKDF (reference sequence). With 0 bases clipped from V and 7 bases from J, the junction kept 6 bases outside the gene matches. This CDR3 comprises 14 residues. CDR3 bases: TGTGCCACCAGCAGAGAATCGGGACTAAGGGAGCAGTACTTC. It is translated as CATSRESGLREQYF.

This clone has only one observation. The rearrangement joins TRBV2 to TRBJ1-1, with TRBD1 matching over 10 bases. The CDR3 is 19 residues long. V shed 5 bases and J 5 bases; nucleotides not matched to a gene: 20. Germline V lookup: CDR1 SNHLY, CDR2 FYNNEI. In DNA form, the CDR3 reads TGTGCCAGCAGTTTGGCCGACCGGAAGGGGGACAGGGGAGGTACTGAAGCTTTCTTT. Translating gives CASSLADRKGDRGGTEAFF.

This clone has more than one count but fewer than ten. This rearrangement joins TRBV7-2 to TRBJ1-3, with no clear D. The CDR3 length is 15 residues. V lost 1 base, J lost 0 bases, and 7 bases lay in between. Germline CDR1 SGHTA, CDR2 FQGNSA. CDR3 DNA sequence: TGTGCCAGCAGCTTAGAGTCAGTCTCTGGAAACACCATATATTTT. It yields the protein CASSLESVSGNTIYF.

This clone was detected once. This chain connects TRBV6-5 to TRBJ1-2; perhaps TRBD1 as D (5 bases). The CDR3 runs to 15 residues. Per germline, CDR1 MNHEY and CDR2 SVGAGI. Deletions cut 5 bases from V and 8 bases from J, with 21 bases between. CDR3 sequence reads: CASSQVTGTPKGYTF. DNA of the CDR3: TGTGCCAGCAGTCAGGTTACCGGGACGCCCAAAGGCTACACCTTC.

A word on this clone: Other nucleotide sequences in the sample specify the same CDR3. The rearrangement uses TRBV7-9 and TRBJ2-7; D not certain. Deletions cut 1 base from V and 2 bases from J, with 9 bases between. Germline CDR1 and CDR2: SEHNR and FQNEAQ (reference sequence). The CDR3 is 14 amino acids. The CDR3 is CASSLGGSAYEQYF. The CDR3 bases are TGTGCCAGCAGCTTAGGTGGATCTGCCTACGAGCAGTACTTC.

By sample fraction, this clone is large. The CDR3: CASNPRTSSYEQYF. The CDR3 DNA is TGTGCCAGCAATCCTCGGACTAGCTCCTACGAGCAGTACTTC. J is TRBJ2-7 and V is TRBV6-5, with 7 nucleotides matching TRBD2. Trimming removed 7 bases from V and 0 bases from J; junction bases left unmatched: 6. The CDR3 is 14 residues long. The germline CDR1 and CDR2 sequences are MNHEY and SVGAGI.

Only a few counts were recorded for this clone. V gene TRBV11-3 combines with J gene TRBJ2-1, with no clear D. Germline V gene lookup returns CDR1 SGHNT and CDR2 YENEEA. The V and J ends lost 6 bases and 10 bases respectively, with 10 bases between them. The CDR3 extends over 11 amino acids. Written as DNA, the CDR3 is TGTGCCAGCAGTCTCGGCGAGGAGCAGTTCTTC. Its protein product is CASSLGEEQFF. Supplemented by reference TRBV11-3 and TRBJ2-1, the full variable domain reads EAGVVQSPRYKIIEKKQPVAFWCNPISGHNTLYWYLQNLGQGPELLIRYENEEAVDDSQLPKDRFSAERLKGVDSTLKIQPAELGDSAVYLCASSLGEEQFFGPGTRLTVL.

This rearrangement joins TRBV28 to TRBJ1-4; a possible D gene is TRBD1 (5 bases). In germline, CDR1 is MDHEN, CDR2 SYDVKM. V lost 4 bases, J lost 11 bases, and 8 bases lay in between. This CDR3 has 11 amino acids. The CDR3 nucleotides read TGTGCCAGCAGTTGGGACGGGAAACTGTTTTTT. This sequence encodes CASSWDGKLFF. Full variable domain (missing parts from reference TRBV28 and TRBJ1-4): DVKVTQSSRYLVKRTGEKVFLECVQDMDHENMFWYRQDPGLGLRLIYFSYDVKMKEKGDIPEGYSVSREKKERFSLILESASTNQTSMYLCASSWDGKLFFGSGTQLSVL.

This clone was observed once. J is TRBJ2-3 and V is TRBV30; a possible D gene is TRBD2 (5 bases). V was clipped by 2 bases and J by 7 bases, with 10 bases between them. The CDR3 contains 12 residues. Looked up from germline, CDR1 is GTSNPN and CDR2 is SVGIG (reference sequence). Here the CDR3 reads CAWSPSGNTQYF. In DNA, the CDR3 is TGTGCCTGGAGTCCCTCCGGGAATACGCAGTATTTT.

The chain has TRBV7-3 and TRBJ2-3; either TRBD1 or TRBD2 may fit D (6 bases each). V shed 2 bases and J shed 2 bases, with 11 bases lying between them. CDR3 size: 15 residues. From germline, CDR1 is SGHTA and CDR2 FQGTGA. CDR3 residues: CASSLGGQYTDTQYF. The DNA of the CDR3 is TGTGCCAGCAGCTTAGGGGGGCAATACACAGATACGCAGTATTTT.

This clone rates as medium-sized. The V call is TRBV19, the J call TRBJ1-4, with a tentative D call TRBD1 (5 bases). The germline V gene has CDR1 LNHDA and CDR2 SQIVND (reference sequence). Deletions cut 4 bases from V and 2 bases from J, with 11 bases between. There are 15 residues in the CDR3. Here the CDR3 reads CASSNPRATNEKLFF. The CDR3 nucleotides are TGTGCCAGTAGTAATCCCAGGGCTACTAATGAAAAACTGTTTTTT.

This chain connects TRBV7-2 to TRBJ2-7; the match to TRBD1 covers 9 bases. V trimming: 1 base; J trimming: 1 base; junction bases outside the gene matches: 2. CDR1 is SGHTA and CDR2 is FQGNSA in the germline V gene. CDR3 length: 15 amino acids. The CDR3: CASSLVGTGSYEQYF. Here the CDR3 DNA reads TGTGCCAGCAGCTTAGTCGGGACAGGGTCCTACGAGCAGTACTTC.

The chain uses TRBV5-4 and TRBJ1-2, with 10 bases fitting TRBD1. Germline-derived CDR1 and CDR2 are SGHNT and YYREEE (reference sequence). Germline trimming cut 0 bases from V and 4 bases from J; bases unmatched to any gene: 6. This CDR3 spans 16 amino acids. The CDR3 loop is CASSLDSGQGSYGYTF. The CDR3 DNA reads as TGTGCCAGCAGCTTGGATTCGGGACAGGGGTCCTATGGCTACACCTTC.

This clone was recorded a few times. CDR3 loop: CASSWGQAGDAFF. As DNA, the CDR3 is TGCGCCAGCAGCTGGGGACAGGCCGGAGACGCTTTCTTT. The genes are TRBV5-1 and TRBJ1-1; TRBD1 agrees at 8 bases. Trimming cost V 3 bases and J 11 bases; bases outside gene matches: 9. CDR1 is SGHRS, CDR2 YFSETQ, per germline. The CDR3 has 13 residues.

As for this clone: One junction end does not reproduce the germline sequence, and a read error may be involved. This chain links TRBV7-2 with TRBJ1-2, with no clear D. CDR1 is SGHTA, CDR2 FQGNSA, per germline. This CDR3 has 15 amino acids. CDR3 bases: TGCGCCAGCAGCCAAGATCTTACGGCTAACTATGGCTACACCTTC. Translation gives CASSQDLTANYGYTF.

This clone has just one count. The rearrangement links TRBV10-3 to TRBJ2-3; 8 bases line up with TRBD2. Germline assignment: CDR1 ENHRY and CDR2 SYGVKD. J lost 3 bases, V lost 4 bases, and 3 bases had no gene match. CDR3 length: 14 residues. The CDR3 spells CAISVSGGTDTQYF. The CDR3 DNA reads as TGTGCCATCAGTGTTTCGGGGGGGACAGATACGCAGTATTTT.

This clone is judged medium-sized. The V gene is TRBV10-3, the J gene TRBJ1-2; D ambiguous. The CDR3 extends over 14 amino acids. Germline V lookup: CDR1 ENHRY, CDR2 SYGVKD. V lost 3 bases to trimming and J lost 8 bases, with 16 bases between them. The CDR3 sequence is CAISEGSQKGGYTF. The CDR3 DNA reads as TGTGCCATCAGTGAAGGGAGCCAGAAGGGCGGCTACACCTTC.

The gene calls are TRBV10-2 and TRBJ2-6; D uncertain. The germline V gene encodes CDR1 WSHSY and CDR2 SAAADI. This CDR3 contains 15 residues. Trimming took 0 bases from V and 1 from J, leaving 4 bases between them. The DNA for the CDR3 is TGCGCCAGCAGTGAGTCGAAATCTGGGGCCAACGTCCTGACTTTC. It codes for CASSESKSGANVLTF.

The chain uses TRBV4-1 and TRBJ1-1, with unresolved D. This CDR3 has 15 amino acids. Germline assignment: CDR1 MGHRA and CDR2 YSYEKL. V lost 1 base and J lost 4, with 13 bases in between. The CDR3 sequence: CASSQGSQRGTEAFF. The CDR3 DNA is TGCGCCAGCAGCCAAGGGTCGCAGAGAGGCACTGAAGCTTTCTTT.

The rearrangement joins TRBV6-5 to TRBJ1-2, with a weak D call TRBD1 (6 bases). The CDR3 is 14 amino acids. V was cut by 2 bases and J by 5 bases, with 12 bases left in between. Germline lookup yields CDR1 MNHEY and CDR2 SVGAGI. CDR3: CASSYGRGEYGYTF. In DNA, the CDR3 is TGTGCCAGCAGTTACGGCAGGGGAGAATATGGCTACACCTTC.

The chain uses TRBV4-3 and TRBJ1-1; no reliable D call. CDR1 is LGHNA, CDR2 YSLEER, per germline. CDR3 length equals 15 residues. V gave up 0 bases and J gave up 3 bases, with 11 bases separating them. This CDR3 is CASSQDWHQDTEAFF. In DNA form, the CDR3 reads TGCGCCAGCAGCCAAGATTGGCACCAGGACACTGAAGCTTTCTTT.

The chain joins TRBV10-3 to TRBJ2-7, with TRBD2 identical over 7 bases. The CDR3 runs to 14 residues. The J segment lost 0 bases and the V segment lost 10 bases, leaving 9 bases of the junction unmatched. CDR1 ENHRY and CDR2 SYGVKD come from the germline V gene. CDR3 DNA sequence: TGTGCCAGCAATCCTCGGACTAGCTCCTACGAGCAGTACTTC. Protein: CASNPRTSSYEQYF.

The chain links TRBV18 to TRBJ2-5, with D perhaps TRBD1 (5 bases). The CDR3 is 14 amino acids. Germline lookup yields CDR1 KGHSH and CDR2 LQKENI. With 0 bases removed from V and 4 bases from J, the gap between germline ends came to 9 bases. CDR3 in DNA: TGTGCCAGCTCACCACCCTCAGGGCTAGAGACCCAGTACTTC. Amino acid sequence: CASSPPSGLETQYF.